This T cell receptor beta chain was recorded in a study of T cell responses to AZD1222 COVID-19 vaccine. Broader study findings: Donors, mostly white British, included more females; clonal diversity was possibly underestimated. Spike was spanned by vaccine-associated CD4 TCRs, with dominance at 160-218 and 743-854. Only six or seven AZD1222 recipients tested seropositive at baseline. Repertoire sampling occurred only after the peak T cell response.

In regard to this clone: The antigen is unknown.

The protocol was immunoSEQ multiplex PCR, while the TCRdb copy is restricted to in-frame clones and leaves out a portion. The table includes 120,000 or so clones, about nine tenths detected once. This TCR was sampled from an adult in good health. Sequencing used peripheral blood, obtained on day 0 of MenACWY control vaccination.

This CDR3 reads CASTPKAFF. For the CDR3, the DNA is TGTGCCAGTACCCCCAAAGCTTTCTTT. The V call is TRBV19, the J call TRBJ1-1, with unresolved D. Trimming stripped 7 bases from V and 9 bases from J, with 6 bases between. The CDR3 runs 9 residues. Germline V gene lookup returns CDR1 LNHDA and CDR2 SQIVND (reference sequence).